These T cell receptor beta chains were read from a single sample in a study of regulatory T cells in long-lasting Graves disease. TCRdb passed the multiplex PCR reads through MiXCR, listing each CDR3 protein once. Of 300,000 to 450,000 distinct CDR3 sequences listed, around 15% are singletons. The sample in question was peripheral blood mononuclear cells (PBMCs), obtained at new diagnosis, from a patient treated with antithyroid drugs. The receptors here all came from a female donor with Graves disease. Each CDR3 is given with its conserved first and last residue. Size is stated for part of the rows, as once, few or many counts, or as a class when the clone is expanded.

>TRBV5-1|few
CASSLASSGFEQYF
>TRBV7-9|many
CASSGRTSGGAEQFF
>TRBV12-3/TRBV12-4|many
CASSLVGGGYTEAFF
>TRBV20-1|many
CSAVKVRGDYEQYF
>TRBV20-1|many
CSARVPYTGVGQPQHF
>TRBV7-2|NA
CASSSAWVSWQETQYF
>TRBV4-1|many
CASSQEGRSNTEAFF
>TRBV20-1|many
CSARPKGAGGYTF
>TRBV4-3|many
CASSQDLREKLFF
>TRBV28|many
CASRPPTGMDTEAFF
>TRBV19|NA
CASSKVASDYQPQHF
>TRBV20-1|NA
CSARDLAGHTYEQYF
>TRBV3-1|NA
CASSLRLAGGLQETQYF
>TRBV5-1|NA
CASSLAGLASGELFF
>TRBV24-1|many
CATSEGRSNQPQHF
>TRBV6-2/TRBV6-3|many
CASEGRPFNTEAFF
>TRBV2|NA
CASRAGTATYNEQFF
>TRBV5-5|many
CASSPNGALGFWNQPQHF
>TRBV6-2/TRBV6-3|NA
CASGYRTPNTGELFF
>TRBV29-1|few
CSVAMPRTDNYEQYF
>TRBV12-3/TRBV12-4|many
CASSFDRYNEQFF
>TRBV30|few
CAWTLGLAGRLQETQYF
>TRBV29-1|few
CSGREESYEQYF
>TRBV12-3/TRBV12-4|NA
CASSLGRTVTF
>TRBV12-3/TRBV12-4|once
CASSSLVGAGEQYF
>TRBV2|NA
CASSEIDLRITEQFF
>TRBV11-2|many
CASSLWRAGAGVFQETQYF
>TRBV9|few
CASSEAGYNEQFF
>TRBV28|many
CASSSARVKETQYF
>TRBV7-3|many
CASSLIAGYNNEQFF
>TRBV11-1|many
CASSPQARTQYF
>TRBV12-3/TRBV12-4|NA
CASSIPPRSDGYNEQFF